This TCR beta chain was recorded in a study of shared clonotypes between healthy human individuals. The wider study: Every donor yielded three CD4 naive, three CD4 memory, two CD8 naive and one CD8 memory plate.

This clone was recorded only once. Antigen: not known. Germline V CDR1 and CDR2: SGHNT, YYREEE (reference sequence). The CDR3 is 17 residues long. Trimming shortened V by 1 base and J by 6 bases, and 19 bases separated the two germline ends. Study-level findings and limits: Naive CD4 clonotypes overlapped across a handful of donors at about 5.3%.

The table came from immunoSEQ multiplex PCR; TCRdb's copy has only in-frame clones and leaves some out. The data contain about 2.3 million clones, less than 95% of them singletons. Sequenced input: naive CD4+ T cells from PBMCs. Subset noted: CD45RA+ positively selected. The chain uses TRBV5-4 and TRBJ2-2, with D possibly matching TRBD2 (7 bases). This receptor was obtained from a man aged 18 to 35 in good health. Some clones in this sample may be carry-over from other donors' samples. The CDR3 here is CASSLFSGGAEAGELFF. In DNA form, the CDR3 reads TGTGCCAGCAGCTTGTTTTCTGGGGGGGCAGAGGCCGGGGAGCTGTTTTTT.